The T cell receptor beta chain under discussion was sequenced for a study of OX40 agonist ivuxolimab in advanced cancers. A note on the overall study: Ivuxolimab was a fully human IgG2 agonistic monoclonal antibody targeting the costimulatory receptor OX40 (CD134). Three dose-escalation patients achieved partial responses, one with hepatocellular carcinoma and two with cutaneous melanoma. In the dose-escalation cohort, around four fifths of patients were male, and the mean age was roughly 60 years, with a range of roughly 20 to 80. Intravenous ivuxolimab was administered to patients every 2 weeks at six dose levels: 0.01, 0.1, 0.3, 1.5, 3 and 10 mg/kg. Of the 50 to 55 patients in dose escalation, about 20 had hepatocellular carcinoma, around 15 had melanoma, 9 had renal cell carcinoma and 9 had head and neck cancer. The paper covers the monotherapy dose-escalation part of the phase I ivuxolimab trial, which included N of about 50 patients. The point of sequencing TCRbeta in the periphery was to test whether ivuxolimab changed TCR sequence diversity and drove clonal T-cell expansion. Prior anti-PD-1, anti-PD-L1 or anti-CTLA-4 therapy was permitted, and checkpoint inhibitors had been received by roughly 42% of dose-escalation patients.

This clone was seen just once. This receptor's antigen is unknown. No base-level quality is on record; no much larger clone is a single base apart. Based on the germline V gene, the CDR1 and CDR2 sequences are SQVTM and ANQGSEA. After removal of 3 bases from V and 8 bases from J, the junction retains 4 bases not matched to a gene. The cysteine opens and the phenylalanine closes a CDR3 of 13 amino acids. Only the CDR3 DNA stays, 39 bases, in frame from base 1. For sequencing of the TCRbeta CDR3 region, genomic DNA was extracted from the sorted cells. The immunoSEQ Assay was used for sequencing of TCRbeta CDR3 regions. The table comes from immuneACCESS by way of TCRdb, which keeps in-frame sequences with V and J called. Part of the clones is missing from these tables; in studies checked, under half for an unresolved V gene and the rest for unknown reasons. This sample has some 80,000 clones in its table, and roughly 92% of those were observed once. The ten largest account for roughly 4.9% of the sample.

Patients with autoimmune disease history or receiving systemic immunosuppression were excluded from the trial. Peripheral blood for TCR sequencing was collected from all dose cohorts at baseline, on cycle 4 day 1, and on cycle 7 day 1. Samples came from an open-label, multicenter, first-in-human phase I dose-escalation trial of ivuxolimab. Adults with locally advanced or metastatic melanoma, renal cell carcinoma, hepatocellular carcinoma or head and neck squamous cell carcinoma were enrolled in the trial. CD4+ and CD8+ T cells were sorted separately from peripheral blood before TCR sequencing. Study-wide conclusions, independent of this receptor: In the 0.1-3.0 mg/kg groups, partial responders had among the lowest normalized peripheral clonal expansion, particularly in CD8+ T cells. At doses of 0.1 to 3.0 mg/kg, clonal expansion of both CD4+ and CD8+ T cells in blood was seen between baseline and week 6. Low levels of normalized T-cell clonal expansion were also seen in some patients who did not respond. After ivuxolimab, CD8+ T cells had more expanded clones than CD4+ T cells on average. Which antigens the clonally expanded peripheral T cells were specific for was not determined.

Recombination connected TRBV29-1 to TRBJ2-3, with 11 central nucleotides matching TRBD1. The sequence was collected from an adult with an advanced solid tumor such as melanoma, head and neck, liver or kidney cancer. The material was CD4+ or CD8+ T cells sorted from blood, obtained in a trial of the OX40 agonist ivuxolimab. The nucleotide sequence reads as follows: TGCAGCGTTGAGGGACAGGGGGTTCCTACGCAGTATTTT. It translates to CSVEGQGVPTQYF.